The sequence of this T cell receptor beta chain was determined in a study of cytomegalovirus exposure and HLA in healthy donors. Study-wide results and limits: CMV antigen specificity was confirmed in vitro for a few CMV-associated chains. What a later analysis reportedly showed was that an Asian-associated ancestry cluster had fewer N-insertions than the approximately 700-donor mean.

The PCR ran on 60 Vbeta and 13 Jbeta primers. TCRdb's table, derived via immunoSEQ multiplex PCR, lists solely in-frame clones and lacks some. This table has about 140,000 clones, over 70% appearing once. A note on this clone: Its specificity is not known.

Trimming removed 4 bases from V and 3 bases from J, with 20 bases in between. The CDR3 has 17 residues. Germline V lookup: CDR1 SGHDT, CDR2 YYEEEE. The rearrangement uses TRBV5-6 and TRBJ1-5; perhaps TRBD1 as D (6 bases). The clonotype comes from a man aged 18 to 35 in good health and CMV-seronegative. Sample: PBMCs. For the CDR3, the DNA is TGTGCCAGCAGCCTGCTCATTTCCGGACAGCACAATCAGCCCCAGCATTTT. Translation gives CASSLLISGQHNQPQHF.